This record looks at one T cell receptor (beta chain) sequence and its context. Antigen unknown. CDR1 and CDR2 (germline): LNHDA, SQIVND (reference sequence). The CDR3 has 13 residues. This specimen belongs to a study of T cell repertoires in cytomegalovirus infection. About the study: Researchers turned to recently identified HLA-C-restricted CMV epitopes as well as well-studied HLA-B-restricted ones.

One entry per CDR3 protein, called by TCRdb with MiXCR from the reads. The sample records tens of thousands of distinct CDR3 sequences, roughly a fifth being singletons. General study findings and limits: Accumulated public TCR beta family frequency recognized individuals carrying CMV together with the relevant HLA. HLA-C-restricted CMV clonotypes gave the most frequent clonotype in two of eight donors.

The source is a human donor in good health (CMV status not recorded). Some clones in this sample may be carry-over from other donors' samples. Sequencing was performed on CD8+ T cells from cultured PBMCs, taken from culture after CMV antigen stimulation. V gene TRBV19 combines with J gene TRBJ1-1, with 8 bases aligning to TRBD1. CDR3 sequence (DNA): TGTGGGACAGGGAAGAACATGAACACTGAAGCTTTCTTT. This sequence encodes CGTGKNMNTEAFF.